This note documents a single TCR beta chain sequence. The antigen is unknown. The data are from a study of cytomegalovirus exposure and HLA in healthy donors. The study's findings and limits: The presence/absence work took it that sequencing depth was about the same across donors. Evidence from a later analysis indicated that most CMV-associated TCR beta chains looked HLA-restricted.

The CDR3 consists of 12 residues. Germline V lookup: CDR1 SGHNT, CDR2 YENEEA. V was shortened by 5 bases and J by 8 bases, with 7 bases between the two germline ends. PCR involved 60 Vbeta and 13 Jbeta primers. Sequenced by immunoSEQ multiplex PCR; TCRdb stores in-frame clones only, minus some. The data contain some 190,000 clones, about 80% of them singletons. The chain employs TRBV11-3 and TRBJ2-6; D is uncertain. The sequenced sample consisted of PBMCs. The receptor was isolated from a man aged 35-49 years in good health and CMV-seronegative. CDR3 sequence: CASSPLSNVLTF. The CDR3 nucleotides are TGTGCCAGCAGCCCCTTGTCCAACGTCCTGACTTTC.